Shown below are 30 T cell receptor beta chains from a single sample sequenced in a study of blood T cell repertoires in COVID-19. Measured with immunoSEQ multiplex PCR; TCRdb has only the in-frame clones, and not every one. The sample holds about 330,000 clones, roughly nine tenths seen once. The sequencing sample was made of PBMCs or T cells enriched from blood (not recorded which). Every receptor here comes from a young woman who had recovered from COVID-19.

The chain couples TRBV21-1 to TRBJ1-2; the table calls TRBD1, which could not be checked here. TRBV21-1 is a pseudogene segment. The CDR3 totals 14 residues. This CDR3 is CASSSRDRVVGYTF. CDR3 DNA sequence: TGTGCCAGCTCATCTCGGGACAGGGTCGTTGGCTACACCTTC.

The rearrangement joins TRBV7-2 to TRBJ2-3; D possibly corresponds to TRBD2 (7 bases). Deletions cut 5 bases from V and 3 bases from J, with 18 bases between. CDR3 length: 16 residues. Looked up from germline, CDR1 is SGHTA and CDR2 is FQGNSA. CDR3 coding DNA: TGTGCCAGCAGCCCCGGCGGGGGCGGGAGAACAGATACGCAGTATTTT. Its protein product is CASSPGGGGRTDTQYF.

This chain joins TRBV7-2 and TRBJ1-4; D unclear. CDR1 is SGHTA and CDR2 is FQGNSA in the germline V gene. The V gene lost 5 bases and the J gene lost 5 bases, with 18 bases spanning the gap. This CDR3 spans 16 amino acids. The CDR3 sequence is CASSAQLTILNEKLFF. The DNA for the CDR3 is TGTGCCAGCAGCGCCCAACTCACTATACTCAATGAAAAACTGTTTTTT. The full variable domain, with the rest looked up from reference TRBV7-2 and TRBJ1-4, is GAGVSQSPSNKVTEKGKDVELRCDPISGHTALYWYRQSLGQGLEFLIYFQGNSAPDKSGLPSDRFSAERTGGSVSTLTIQRTQQEDSAVYLCASSAQLTILNEKLFFGSGTQLSVL.

In this sample, this clone turned up once. The chain links TRBV29-1 to TRBJ2-1; 7 positions agree with TRBD2. The length of the CDR3 is 13 residues. The V gene end was trimmed by 7 bases and the J gene end by 5 bases; junction bases not matched to a gene: 8. The germline V gene has CDR1 SQVTM and CDR2 ANQGSEA. The CDR3 here is CSGGSRTHNEQFF. CDR3 sequence (DNA): TGCAGCGGCGGGAGTCGGACCCACAATGAGCAGTTCTTC.

V gene TRBV6-5 combines with J gene TRBJ2-7, with 9 positions matching TRBD1. With 7 bases clipped from V and 3 bases from J, the junction kept 7 bases outside the gene matches. This CDR3 spans 14 amino acids. Germline V CDR1 and CDR2: MNHEY, SVGAGI. The CDR3 protein is CASTGPGQGYEQYF. CDR3 nucleotide sequence: TGTGCCAGCACCGGCCCGGGACAGGGCTACGAGCAGTACTTC.

The CDR3 loop is CASTPSVITEAFF. CDR3 DNA: TGTGCCAGCACCCCAAGCGTGATCACTGAAGCTTTCTTT. The chain employs TRBV6-2 or TRBV6-3 and TRBJ1-1; unclear D gene. The CDR3 spans 13 residues. V was clipped by 7 bases and J by 4 bases, with 13 bases between them. CDR1 and CDR2 from the germline V gene are MNHEY and SVGEGT.

The CDR3 nucleotides are TGTGCCAGCAGCCCCCCGTCAGATACGCAGTATTTT. Its translation is CASSPPSDTQYF. The chain employs TRBV7-9 and TRBJ2-3; D gene unclear. Germline V CDR1 and CDR2: SEHNR, FQNEAQ (reference sequence). The CDR3 is made up of 12 amino acids. V lost 5 bases to trimming and J lost 4 bases, with 7 bases between them.

The J gene is TRBJ1-2, the V gene TRBV3-1 (or the pseudogene TRBV3-2); TRBD1 agrees at 10 bases. V dropped 4 bases and J dropped 7; count of bases not matched to a gene: 9. Germline lookup yields CDR1 LGHDT and CDR2 YNNKEL (reference sequence). The length of the CDR3 is 15 residues. Here the CDR3 DNA reads TGTGCCAGCAGCCCCACGACAGGGGGCAAGTTTGGCTACACCTTC. This codes for CASSPTTGGKFGYTF.

This clone turned up a few times. The chain employs TRBV28 and TRBJ1-2; D gene uncertain. The CDR3 spans 14 residues. Germline CDR1 is MDHEN and CDR2 is SYDVKM. Trimming took 9 bases from V and 3 from J, leaving 17 bases between them. CDR3 sequence reads: CASSRNMEYYGYTF. The DNA of the CDR3 is TGTGCCAGTAGCCGGAATATGGAGTACTATGGCTACACCTTC.

Concerning this clone itself: Other DNA sequences in this sample translate to the same CDR3. In DNA, the CDR3 is TGTGCCAGCAGTCTGACAGCTTTTTACGAGCAGTACTTC. Protein sequence: CASSLTAFYEQYF. The chain links TRBV28 to TRBJ2-7; D is possibly TRBD1 (5 bases). Per the germline V gene, CDR1 is MDHEN and CDR2 is SYDVKM. V was cut by 5 bases and J by 4 bases, with 12 bases left in between. This CDR3 is 13 amino acids long.

This clone was counted only a few times. V gene TRBV5-6 combines with J gene TRBJ1-1; 7 bases are shared with TRBD1. CDR1 is SGHDT and CDR2 is YYEEEE in the germline V gene. There are 16 residues in the CDR3. The trim removed 2 bases at V and 0 bases at J, leaving 7 bases unmatched. The CDR3: CASSFIDRDMNTEAFF. The CDR3 nucleotides read TGTGCCAGCAGCTTTATAGACAGGGACATGAACACTGAAGCTTTCTTT. Full variable domain (outside the CDR3, taken from reference TRBV5-6 and TRBJ1-1): DAGVTQSPTHLIKTRGQQVTLRCSPKSGHDTVSWYQQALGQGPQFIFQYYEEEERQRGNFPDRFSGHQFPNYSSELNVNALLLGDSALYLCASSFIDRDMNTEAFFGQGTRLTVV.

The J gene is TRBJ2-4, the V gene TRBV24-1; 10 nucleotides line up with TRBD1. CDR1 and CDR2 (germline): KGHDR, SFDVKD. The V and J ends lost 4 bases and 7 bases, in that order; junction bases with no gene match: 3. The CDR3 is 14 residues long. CDR3 residues: CATSDPDRGNIQYF. Here the CDR3 DNA reads TGTGCCACCAGTGACCCGGACAGGGGGAACATTCAGTACTTC.

CDR3 region: CASRLGQHEAFF. In DNA form, the CDR3 reads TGTGCCAGTAGGCTGGGACAGCATGAAGCTTTCTTT. The V call is TRBV19, the J call TRBJ1-1, with TRBD1 matching over 7 bases. The CDR3 is made up of 12 amino acids. Unmatched junction bases numbered 5, after V lost 6 bases and J lost 7 bases. CDR1 is LNHDA, CDR2 SQIVND, per germline (reference sequence).

The chain employs TRBV5-1 and TRBJ2-6; TRBD1 might be the D (6 bases). V dropped 4 bases and J dropped 2 bases, with 7 bases sitting between them. This CDR3 has 14 residues. Germline CDR1 is SGHRS and CDR2 is YFSETQ. The CDR3 is CASSAGAGANVLTF. The CDR3 DNA follows: TGCGCCAGCAGCGCAGGGGCTGGGGCCAACGTCCTGACTTTC.

This rearrangement joins TRBV7-2 to TRBJ2-1, with 9 nucleotides matching TRBD2. V shed 6 bases, J shed 0 bases, and the junction held 3 bases outside the gene matches. CDR1 is SGHTA, CDR2 FQGNSA, per germline. The CDR3 sequence is 15 residues long. The CDR3 DNA reads TGTGCCAGCAGGAAACTAGCGGGCTCCTACAATGAGCAGTTCTTC. It yields the protein CASRKLAGSYNEQFF.

V and J are TRBV4-2 and TRBJ2-1; 7 bases are a match to TRBD2. J was trimmed by 1 base and V by 0 bases; bases with no gene match: 3. The germline CDR1 and CDR2 sequences are LGHNA and YNFKEQ. The CDR3 is 16 residues long. The CDR3 loop reads CASSQDDGGSYNEQFF. The CDR3, as DNA: TGTGCCAGCAGCCAAGATGACGGGGGGTCCTACAATGAGCAGTTCTTC.

Only one count was recorded for this clone. This chain links TRBV28 with TRBJ1-2; 8 bases align to TRBD1. Looked up from germline, CDR1 is MDHEN and CDR2 is SYDVKM. Trimming at V came to 6 bases and at J to 6 bases, leaving 6 bases not matched to a gene. There are 13 residues in the CDR3. The DNA of the CDR3 is TGTGCCAGCAGAAAAACAGGGGGTCATGGCTACACCTTC. Protein: CASRKTGGHGYTF.

V usage is TRBV28 and J usage is TRBJ1-2; 7 nucleotides match TRBD1. This CDR3 contains 14 residues. The V segment lost 6 bases and the J segment 5 bases; nucleotides outside the gene matches: 9. Germline-derived CDR1 and CDR2 are MDHEN and SYDVKM. The chain's CDR3 is CASRSQGPPYGYTF. In DNA form, the CDR3 reads TGTGCCAGCAGGTCACAGGGGCCACCGTATGGCTACACCTTC.

This chain uses TRBV5-1 with TRBJ2-3; 12 bases match TRBD2. This CDR3 spans 16 amino acids. Germline assignment: CDR1 SGHRS and CDR2 YFSETQ. V gave up 2 bases and J gave up 3 bases; unmatched junction bases: 4. CDR3 protein: CASSFTSGGHTDTQYF. CDR3 DNA: TGCGCCAGCAGCTTTACTAGCGGGGGGCATACAGATACGCAGTATTTT.

V is TRBV15 and J is TRBJ2-1, with D possibly matching TRBD2 (5 bases). Trimming pared 5 bases from V and 14 bases from J, leaving 13 bases between. This CDR3 is built from 11 residues. Germline CDR1 reads LNHNV; CDR2 reads YYDKDF (reference sequence). CDR3 nucleotide sequence: TGTGCCACCAGCTCAATCTCGGAGGAGTTCTTC. Its protein product is CATSSISEEFF.

The rearrangement joins TRBV2 to TRBJ1-5; maybe TRBD1 (5 bases). Germline assignment: CDR1 SNHLY and CDR2 FYNNEI. The CDR3 sequence is 16 residues long. V was shortened by 4 bases and J by 8 bases, with 21 bases between the two germline ends. The CDR3: CASSGYQGLGEEPQHF. For the CDR3, the DNA is TGTGCCAGCAGTGGGTATCAGGGCTTGGGCGAGGAGCCCCAGCATTTT. The full variable domain, in which reference TRBV2 and TRBJ1-5 provide the parts outside the CDR3, is EPEVTQTPSHQVTQMGQEVILRCVPISNHLYFYWYRQILGQKVEFLVSFYNNEISEKSEIFDDQFSVERPDGSNFTLKIRSTKLEDSAMYFCASSGYQGLGEEPQHFGDGTRLSIL.

The chain uses TRBV28 and TRBJ2-3; unclear D gene. The CDR3 length is 13 residues. Trimming removed 10 bases at V and 0 bases at J, with 11 bases between. CDR1 and CDR2 (germline): MDHEN, SYDVKM. The CDR3 protein is CATQDSSTDTQYF. The CDR3 nucleotides are TGTGCCACCCAAGACTCTAGCACAGATACGCAGTATTTT. The variable domain in full, with the rest retrieved from reference TRBV28 and TRBJ2-3, is DVKVTQSSRYLVKRTGEKVFLECVQDMDHENMFWYRQDPGLGLRLIYFSYDVKMKEKGDIPEGYSVSREKKERFSLILESASTNQTSMYLCATQDSSTDTQYFGPGTRLTVL.

V gene TRBV2 combines with J gene TRBJ1-1, with TRBD1 matching over 8 bases. Per germline, CDR1 SNHLY and CDR2 FYNNEI. Trimming removed 1 base from V and 7 bases from J; junction bases left unmatched: 2. The CDR3 has 13 residues. DNA for the CDR3: TGTGCCAGCAGTGAAGGAGGACAGGGTGAAGCTTTCTTT. It is translated as CASSEGGQGEAFF. Drawing the rest from reference TRBV2 and TRBJ1-1, the complete variable domain is EPEVTQTPSHQVTQMGQEVILRCVPISNHLYFYWYRQILGQKVEFLVSFYNNEISEKSEIFDDQFSVERPDGSNFTLKIRSTKLEDSAMYFCASSEGGQGEAFFGQGTRLTVV.

The chain recombines TRBV2 with TRBJ1-5; tentative D call: TRBD1 (5 bases). CDR1 and CDR2 from the germline V gene are SNHLY and FYNNEI. Trimming stripped 8 bases from V and 3 bases from J, with 14 bases between. CDR3 size: 14 residues. For the CDR3, the DNA is TGTGCCAGCTCGCGACAGTTTTTCAATCAGCCCCAGCATTTT. Protein product: CASSRQFFNQPQHF.

This chain joins TRBV9 and TRBJ2-1, with unresolved D. CDR3 length: 13 amino acids. CDR1 is SGDLS, CDR2 YYNGEE, per germline. V lost 0 bases and J 5 bases, leaving 6 bases between the germline ends. CDR3 amino acids: CASSVAGNNEQFF. The DNA of the CDR3 is TGTGCCAGCAGCGTAGCGGGTAACAATGAGCAGTTCTTC.

The V gene is TRBV6-1, the J gene TRBJ1-2; tentative D call: TRBD1 (5 bases). The CDR3 has 12 residues. Looked up from germline, CDR1 is MNHNS and CDR2 is SASEGT. Deletions cut 3 bases from V and 10 bases from J, with 12 bases between. The chain's CDR3 is CASSELGVTYTF. DNA for the CDR3: TGTGCCAGCAGTGAGTTAGGGGTGACCTACACCTTC.

The rearrangement uses TRBV5-1 and TRBJ1-2; TRBD1 is a possible D gene (6 bases). The CDR3 is 17 residues long. CDR1 is SGHRS, CDR2 YFSETQ, per germline. V was pared by 0 bases and J by 0 bases, with 15 bases between. Written as DNA, the CDR3 is TGCGCCAGCAGCTTGGAGGCAGGGGTAAAAGCTAACTATGGCTACACCTTC. Protein: CASSLEAGVKANYGYTF.

The J gene is TRBJ1-5, the V gene TRBV10-2; 7 nucleotides align to TRBD1. With V trimmed by 4 bases and J by 2 bases, 2 bases remained unmatched. The CDR3 consists of 14 residues. Germline-derived CDR1 and CDR2 are WSHSY and SAAADI. CDR3 in DNA: TGCGCCAGCAGTGTAGGGGGCGGCAATCAGCCCCAGCATTTT. It encodes CASSVGGGNQPQHF.

The genes are TRBV9 and TRBJ2-7, with D possibly TRBD2 on 5 matching bases. Trimming pared 4 bases from V and 3 bases from J, leaving 17 bases between. Per the germline V gene, CDR1 is SGDLS and CDR2 is YYNGEE. CDR3 length equals 15 residues. The CDR3 nucleotides read TGTGCCAGCAGCCCCCGGGGTGAGAACAGCTACGAGCAGTACTTC. Amino acids: CASSPRGENSYEQYF.

The chain joins TRBV28 to TRBJ1-1, with D perhaps matching TRBD1 (6 bases). Germline V lookup: CDR1 MDHEN, CDR2 SYDVKM. The CDR3 sequence is 15 residues long. V was clipped by 3 bases and J by 1 base, with 12 bases between them. The CDR3 nucleotides are TGTGCCAGCAGTTTGCGGGGGCTACGGAACACTGAAGCTTTCTTT. Translated, it gives CASSLRGLRNTEAFF.